Below, one TCR beta chain is given with its context. This sample was taken from a study of blood T cell repertoires in COVID-19. Study at large: Donors in the United States, Italy and Spain gave samples during acute or convalescent COVID-19. The cDNA or gDNA used as material had been derived from T cells, B-cell-depleted T cells, or PBMCs.

In the authors' workflow: The authors estimated nucleated cell counts from reference gene primer amplification. Some clones are missing from TCRdb's copy, which holds only in-frame ones; the method was immunoSEQ multiplex PCR. V and J calls and clone size are those listed in that table; D and trimming were worked out from the DNA. The sample has around 100,000 clones; roughly 87% are singletons. Germline CDR1 is SGHTS and CDR2 is YDEGEE. CDR3 length: 17 residues. V lost 7 bases and J lost 3; bases outside the gene matches: 13. This TCR came from a woman aged 80 or over in a cohort sampled during active COVID-19. The chain combines TRBV5-8 with TRBJ2-1; 10 bases agree with TRBD1. The specimen sequenced was peripheral blood. Here the CDR3 reads CASLPPRDRGYYNEQFF. As DNA, the CDR3 is TGTGCCAGCCTACCCCCGAGGGACAGGGGCTACTACAATGAGCAGTTCTTC. Complete variable domain (other parts from reference TRBV5-8 and TRBJ2-1): EAGVTQSPTHLIKTRGQQATLRCSPISGHTSVYWYQQALGLGLQFLLWYDEGEERNRGNFPPRFSGRQFPNYSSELNVNALELEDSALYLCASLPPRDRGYYNEQFFGPGTRLTVL.